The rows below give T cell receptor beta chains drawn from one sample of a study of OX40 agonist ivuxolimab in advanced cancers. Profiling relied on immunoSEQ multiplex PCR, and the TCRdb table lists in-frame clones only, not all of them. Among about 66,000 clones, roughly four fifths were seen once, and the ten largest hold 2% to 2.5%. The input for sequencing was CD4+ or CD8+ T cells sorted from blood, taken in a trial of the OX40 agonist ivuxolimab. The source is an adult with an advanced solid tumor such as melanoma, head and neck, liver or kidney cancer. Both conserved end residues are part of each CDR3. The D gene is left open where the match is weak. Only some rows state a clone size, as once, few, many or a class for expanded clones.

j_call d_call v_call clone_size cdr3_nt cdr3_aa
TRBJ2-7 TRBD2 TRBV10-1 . TGCGCCAGCAGTGAGAAAGGGGCTAGCGGGGAATACGAGCAGTACTTC CASSEKGASGEYEQYF
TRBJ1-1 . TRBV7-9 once TGTGCCAGCAGCTTGATTATGAGTGGGAACACTGAAGCTTTCTTT CASSLIMSGNTEAFF
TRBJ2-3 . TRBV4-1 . TGCGCCAGCAGCCAGCCTAAGCGGAGGGGCACAGATACGCAGTATTTT CASSQPKRRGTDTQYF
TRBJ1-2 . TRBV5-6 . TGTGCCAGCAGCCCGACCGGCCAGGCCGGCTATGGCTACACCTTC CASSPTGQAGYGYTF
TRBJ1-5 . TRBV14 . TGTGCCAGCAGTCGAACACATAACAGGATCAACAATCAGCCCCAGCATTTT CASSRTHNRINNQPQHF
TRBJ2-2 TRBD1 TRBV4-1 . TGCGCCAGCAGCCACGAGCTGTTACAGGGGTCCACCGGGGAGCTGTTTTTT CASSHELLQGSTGELFF
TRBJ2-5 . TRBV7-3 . TGTGCCAGCAGCCCGACCGGGCAAGAGACCCAGTACTTC CASSPTGQETQYF
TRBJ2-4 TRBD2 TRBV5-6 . TGTGCCAGCAGCCTAGCGGTGCAGGTGATAGCCAAAAACATTCAGTACTTC CASSLAVQVIAKNIQYF
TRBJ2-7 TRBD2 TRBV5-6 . TGTGCCAGCAGCTTTCGACTAGCGGGTCTCTCCTACGAGCAGTACTTC CASSFRLAGLSYEQYF
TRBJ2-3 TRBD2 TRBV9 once TGTGCCAGCAGCGTAGCGGTCGGGGGGGCCCTAGATACGCAGTATTTT CASSVAVGGALDTQYF
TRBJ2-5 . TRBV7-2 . TGTGCCAGCAGCTTAAGTCCGGGACGGCAAGAGACCCAGTACTTC CASSLSPGRQETQYF
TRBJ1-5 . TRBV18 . TGTGCCAGCTCACCAGGGTCCCCCCGGGATCAGCCCCAGCATTTT CASSPGSPRDQPQHF
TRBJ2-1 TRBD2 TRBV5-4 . TGTGCCAGCAGCTTGAGGACTAGCGGGGTCTCGGAGCAGTTCTTC CASSLRTSGVSEQFF
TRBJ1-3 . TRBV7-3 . TGTGCCAGCAGCTCGGGGGTAGGGCAGGCCAGCTCTGGAAACACCATATATTTT CASSSGVGQASSGNTIYF
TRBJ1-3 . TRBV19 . TGTGCCACCGACTACTCGAGGGGAAACACCATATATTTT CATDYSRGNTIYF
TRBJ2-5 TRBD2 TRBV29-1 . TGCAGCGTTGTTGTTAGCGGCGGGAGAGGAGAGACCCAGTACTTC CSVVVSGGRGETQYF
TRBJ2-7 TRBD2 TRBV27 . TGTGCCAGCAGTTCACCTGGCCAACCGGGACTAGCGGGATTCTACGAGCAGTACTTC CASSSPGQPGLAGFYEQYF
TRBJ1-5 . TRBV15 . TGTGCCACCAGCAGAACCATTACCCAGCCCCAGCATTTT CATSRTITQPQHF
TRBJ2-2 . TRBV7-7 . TGTGCCAGCAGCCCTGATCTCCTCGGGGAGCTGTTTTTT CASSPDLLGELFF
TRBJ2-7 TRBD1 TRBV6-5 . TGTGCCAGCAGGAAGACAGGGGTAGGGAACTACGAGCAGTACTTC CASRKTGVGNYEQYF
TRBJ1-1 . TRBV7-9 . TGTGCCAGCAGCTTAAATGCAGATCCGAACACTGAAGCTTTCTTT CASSLNADPNTEAFF
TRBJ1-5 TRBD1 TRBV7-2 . TGTGCCAGCAGCTTCGACAGGGGGAATCAGCCCCAGCATTTT CASSFDRGNQPQHF
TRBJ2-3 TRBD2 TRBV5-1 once TGCGCCAGTAAGCAAGGGTTAAGCGGGAGAAGCAGCACAGATACGCAGTATTTT CASKQGLSGRSSTDTQYF
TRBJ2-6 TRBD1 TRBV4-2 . TGTGCCAGCAGCCAAGATCCCCAGGGGGCAGGGGCCAACGTCCTGACTTTC CASSQDPQGAGANVLTF
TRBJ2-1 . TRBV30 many TGTGCCTGGAGTGTACGGGGGAACAATGAGCAGTTCTTC CAWSVRGNNEQFF
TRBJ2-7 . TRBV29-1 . TGCAGCGTTGAAGAAAGGAGGAGTCCAGCCTACGAGCAGTACTTC CSVEERRSPAYEQYF
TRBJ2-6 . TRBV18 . TGTGCCAGCTCACCACAGGGGACAAGCTCTGGGGCCAACGTCCTGACTTTC CASSPQGTSSGANVLTF
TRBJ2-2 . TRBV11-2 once TGTGCCAGCAGCGCCTCCATGAACACCGGGGAGCTGTTTTTT CASSASMNTGELFF
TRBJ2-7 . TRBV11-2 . TGTGCCAGCAGCTTAGGTAATCCCGGGACCAACACCGAGCAGTACTTC CASSLGNPGTNTEQYF
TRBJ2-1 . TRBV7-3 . TGTGCCAGCAGCCCCCGGGGCAAGTCCTACAATGAGCAGTTCTTC CASSPRGKSYNEQFF
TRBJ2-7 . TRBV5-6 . TGTGCCAGCAGCGGGAAACCGGGACTCCTTACCTACGAGCAGTACTTC CASSGKPGLLTYEQYF
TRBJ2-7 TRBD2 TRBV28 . TGTGCCAGCAGGCCAGCGGGAGGGTACTACGAGCAGTACTTC CASRPAGGYYEQYF
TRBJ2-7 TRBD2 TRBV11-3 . TGTGCCAGCAGCTTATCGAGCGGGAGGGCCGGTGTGGACGAGCAGTACTTC CASSLSSGRAGVDEQYF
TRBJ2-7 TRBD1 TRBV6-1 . TGTGCCAGCAGTGAGGGACAGGGAACCGAGCAGTACTTC CASSEGQGTEQYF
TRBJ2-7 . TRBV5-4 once TGTGCCAGCAGCCCGGGGGCTGGGTCGGCATACGAGCAGTACTTC CASSPGAGSAYEQYF
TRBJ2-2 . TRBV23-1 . TGCGCCAGCAGTCAAGGAACAGGTGTCACCGGGGAGCTGTTTTTT CASSQGTGVTGELFF
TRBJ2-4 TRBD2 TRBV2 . TGTGCCAGCAGTGCCCTTACTAGCGGGGGGGTTCTAGCCAAAAACATTCAGTACTTC CASSALTSGGVLAKNIQYF
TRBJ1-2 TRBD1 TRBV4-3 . TGCGCCAGCAGCCAAGACAGGGGGTCCCTATTTGACGGCGCCGGCTACACCTTC CASSQDRGSLFDGAGYTF
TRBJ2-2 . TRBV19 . TGTGCCAGTAGTTTGCAGCACACCGGGGAGCTGTTTTTT CASSLQHTGELFF
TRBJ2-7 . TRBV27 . TGTGCCAGCAGTCTACGACTAACCCACGAGCAGTACTTC CASSLRLTHEQYF
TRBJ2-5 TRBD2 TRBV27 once TGTGCCAGCAGTTTATGGACTAGCGGGCTTCAAGAGACCCAGTACTTC CASSLWTSGLQETQYF
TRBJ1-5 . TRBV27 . TGTGCCAGCAGCCTGGGGGGGGAGGCTCAGCCCCAGCATTTT CASSLGGEAQPQHF
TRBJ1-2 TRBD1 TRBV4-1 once TGCGCCAGCAGCCAGATTTTATTGGGACAGCGAAACTATGGCTACACCTTC CASSQILLGQRNYGYTF
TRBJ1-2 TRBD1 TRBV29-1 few TGCAGCGCCGAAGGTGGGACAGGGATCGAGGGTCTCTATGGCTACACCTTC CSAEGGTGIEGLYGYTF
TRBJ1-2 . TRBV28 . TGTGCCATAAGCATGGGTTGGTATGGCTACACCTTC CAISMGWYGYTF
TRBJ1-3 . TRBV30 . TGTGCCTCCGAGGGGGTCGTAGCCACCATATATTTT CASEGVVATIYF
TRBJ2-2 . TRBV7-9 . TGTGCCAGCATCTTCGGAGGAGCGAACACCGGGGAGCTGTTTTTT CASIFGGANTGELFF
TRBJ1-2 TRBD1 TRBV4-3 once TGCGCCAGCAGCCAAGCCGGACAGGGGGACTATGGCTACACCTTC CASSQAGQGDYGYTF
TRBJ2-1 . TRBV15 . TGTGCCACCAGCAGAGGAGGGCTCGACAATGAGCAGTTCTTC CATSRGGLDNEQFF
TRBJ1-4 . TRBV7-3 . TGTGCCAGCAGCTTAACGGGGGTGGCAACTAATGAAAAACTGTTTTTT CASSLTGVATNEKLFF
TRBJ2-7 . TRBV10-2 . TGCGCCAGCAGTGCGGGACAATTCTCCTACGAGCAGTACTTC CASSAGQFSYEQYF
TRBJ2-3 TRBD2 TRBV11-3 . TGTGCCAGCAGCTTAGTAGCGGGAGGGCCTAATTATTTT CASSLVAGGPNYF
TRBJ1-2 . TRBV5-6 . TGTGCCAGCAGCTTGTGGCCTGCGTGGCAGGGCTACACCTTC CASSLWPAWQGYTF
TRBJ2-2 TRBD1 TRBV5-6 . TGTGCCAGCAACGAAGACAGGGGGCGCGACGGGGAGCTGTTTTTT CASNEDRGRDGELFF
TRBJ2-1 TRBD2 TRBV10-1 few TGCGCCAGCAGTGGATCGGGACTAGGTAACCATGAGCAGTTCTTC CASSGSGLGNHEQFF
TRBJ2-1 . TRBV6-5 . TGTGCCAGCACCCCCCCCGCCGGGAGCTACAATGAGCAGTTCTTC CASTPPAGSYNEQFF
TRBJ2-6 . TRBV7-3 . TGTGCCAGCAGCTCCCCAGGCTCTGGGGCCAACGTCCTGACTTTC CASSSPGSGANVLTF
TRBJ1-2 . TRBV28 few TGTGCCAGCAGCCCGACCCGGGACCTCTACGGCTACACCTTC CASSPTRDLYGYTF
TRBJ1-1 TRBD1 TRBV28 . TGTGCCAGCAGCCTCCCGGGACAGGGCGGCACTGAAGCTTTCTTT CASSLPGQGGTEAFF